This is a list of T cell receptor beta chains from one sample in a study of graft-versus-host responses after intestinal transplantation. Some clones are missing from TCRdb's copy, which holds only in-frame ones; the method was immunoSEQ multiplex PCR. The sample consists of some 45,000 clones, roughly 95% of them appearing once. The starting material was PBMCs, obtained about 11 months after intestinal transplant. Source of these receptors: a human patient who received an intestinal transplant, so some T cells may come from the graft donor. Each CDR3 is given with its conserved first and last residue. Each record gives: J gene, clone size, D gene, CDR3 length, V gene, CDR3 DNA, CDR3 protein. A D gene is named only where the DNA matches it firmly. Not every row has a clone size; where given, it reads once, few, many or a size class.

>TRBJ1-3|-|-|13|TRBV11-2
TGTGCCAGCACAGGCTGGCGCGGAAACACCATATATTTT
CASTGWRGNTIYF
>TRBJ1-1|-|-|14|TRBV5-1
TGCGCCAGCAGCTTTGGGGAAATGAACACTGAAGCTTTCTTT
CASSFGEMNTEAFF
>TRBJ1-1|-|-|12|TRBV2
TGTGCCAGCAACTTTGAGAACACTGAAGCTTTCTTT
CASNFENTEAFF
>TRBJ2-7|-|-|15|TRBV28
TGTGCCAGCAGGCGAAGGGCAGAGAGGCGCCACGAGCAGTACTTC
CASRRRAERRHEQYF
>TRBJ2-3|-|-|14|TRBV7-6
TGTGCCAGCAGCTTGGGGGCACTTACAGATACGCAGTATTTT
CASSLGALTDTQYF
>TRBJ1-2|-|-|15|TRBV19
TGTGCCAGTAGTCTCCAGAGGGGGGGTCTCTATGGCTACACCTTC
CASSLQRGGLYGYTF
>TRBJ2-5|-|-|14|TRBV29-1
TGCAACGTTCTCGCCCCTGAACAAAGCGAGACCCAGTACTTC
CNVLAPEQSETQYF
>TRBJ2-3|-|TRBD2|15|TRBV6-4
TGTGCCAGCAGAGTTAGAGCGGGGGACACAGATACGCAGTATTTT
CASRVRAGDTDTQYF
>TRBJ2-7|-|-|14|TRBV19
TGTGCCAGTAGTCTCCATAGGGGGGCCTACGAGCAGTACTTC
CASSLHRGAYEQYF
>TRBJ2-2|-|-|14|TRBV10-1
TGCGCCACCACAGGGAACCAGAACACCGGGGAGCTGTTTTTT
CATTGNQNTGELFF
>TRBJ1-2|-|TRBD1|13|TRBV27
TGTGCCAGCAGTCCCCTGGACAGGGAGTATTTCACCTTC
CASSPLDREYFTF
>TRBJ2-5|-|-|12|TRBV6-1
TGTGCCAGCAGTCCAAGGCCATGGACCCAGTACTTC
CASSPRPWTQYF
>TRBJ2-1|-|TRBD2|16|TRBV14
TGTGCCAGCAGCCAGACTAGCGGGAGGGCCAAGAATGAGCAGTTCTTC
CASSQTSGRAKNEQFF
>TRBJ1-4|-|TRBD1|14|TRBV6-5
TGTGCCAGCAGTAAACAGGGGAGGGGTGAAAAACTGTTTTTT
CASSKQGRGEKLFF
>TRBJ2-1|-|TRBD2|15|TRBV7-2
TGTGCCAGCAGCTCCTCGGGCGGGGGGGCGGAAGAGCAGTTCTTC
CASSSSGGGAEEQFF
>TRBJ1-1|-|-|13|TRBV5-1
TGCGCCAGCAGCTTGGATCGGGTTGCTGAAGCTTTCTTT
CASSLDRVAEAFF
>TRBJ1-5|once|-|15|TRBV28
TGTGCCAGCAGTTTAGGAGGGTTTAGCAATCAGCCCCAGCATTTT
CASSLGGFSNQPQHF
>TRBJ2-1|once|TRBD2|19|TRBV14
TGTGCCAGCAGCCAAGAGGGTGGTTGGCTAGCGGGGTTTTACAATGAGCAGTTCTTC
CASSQEGGWLAGFYNEQFF
>TRBJ2-2|-|-|13|TRBV11-1
TGTGCCAGCAGCTTTCCGTATTCGGGGGAGCTGTTTTTT
CASSFPYSGELFF
>TRBJ2-1|-|-|14|TRBV27
TGTGCCAGCAGTTTATCGAGAGGAGCGGATGAGCAGTTCTTC
CASSLSRGADEQFF
>TRBJ2-7|-|-|13|TRBV2
TGTGCCAGCCAGCGGCAGGCGCTCCACGAGCAGTACTTC
CASQRQALHEQYF
>TRBJ1-4|-|-|13|TRBV27
TGTGCCAGCAGTGGAGACCCTAATGAAAAACTGTTTTTT
CASSGDPNEKLFF
>TRBJ1-5|-|-|14|TRBV6-5
TGTGCCAGCAGGCGAACGGGGTACAATCAGCCCCAGCATTTT
CASRRTGYNQPQHF
>TRBJ2-5|once|-|13|TRBV5-4
TGTGCCGGGGCATGGGGGGCACAAGAGACCCAGTACTTC
CAGAWGAQETQYF
>TRBJ2-1|-|-|16|TRBV15
TGTGCCACCAGCAGAGATCCCCGGGAAGGCTACAATGAGCAGTTCTTC
CATSRDPREGYNEQFF
>TRBJ2-2|-|-|16|TRBV19
TGTGCCAGTAGTCTCGCCGGGACACTGTTAAGCGGGGAGCTGTTTTTT
CASSLAGTLLSGELFF
>TRBJ1-1|-|-|17|TRBV10-3
TGTGCCATCAGTGGGGGGAGGGGTGGGATATCTAACACTGAAGCTTTCTTT
CAISGGRGGISNTEAFF
>TRBJ2-5|-|TRBD2|18|TRBV9
TGTGCCAGCAGCGTAGGTAGCGGGGGTACGGGGTCCGGAGAGACCCAGTACTTC
CASSVGSGGTGSGETQYF
>TRBJ2-1|-|TRBD2|15|TRBV7-6
TGTGCCAGCAGCTATACTAGCGGGCCTTACAATGAGCAGTTCTTC
CASSYTSGPYNEQFF
>TRBJ1-4|-|TRBD1|15|TRBV28
TGTGCCAGCAGTCCGAACAGGGGGCAAGGTCGAGTGCTGTTTTTT
CASSPNRGQGRVLFF
>TRBJ1-4|-|-|15|TRBV5-5
TGTGCCAGCAGCTTCCCAGGGGAGGCTAATGAAAAACTGTTTTTT
CASSFPGEANEKLFF
>TRBJ1-4|few|-|12|TRBV7-9
TGTGCCAGCAGCTTAGTTAATCTTGAGCTGTTTTTT
CASSLVNLELFF
>TRBJ2-3|once|TRBD2|16|TRBV7-2
TGTGCCAGCAGCAGAACTGGGACTAGCGGCACAGATACGCAGTATTTT
CASSRTGTSGTDTQYF
>TRBJ2-5|-|TRBD2|16|TRBV7-9
TGTGCCAGCAGCTTAGGCTTCCGCCCGGGAGGGGAGACCCAGTACTTC
CASSLGFRPGGETQYF
>TRBJ1-5|-|-|10|TRBV12-1
TGTGCCAGCGCCCATCAGCCCCAGCATTTT
CASAHQPQHF
>TRBJ2-2|-|TRBD2|13|TRBV29-1
TGCAGCGTTGGGACTAGCGGAACCGGGGAGCTGTTTTTT
CSVGTSGTGELFF
>TRBJ2-7|-|TRBD2|13|TRBV29-1
TGCAGCGTAGGACTAGATAGAAATTACGAGCAGTACTTC
CSVGLDRNYEQYF
>TRBJ2-3|-|TRBD2|14|TRBV6-6
TGTGCCAGCAGAAGACTAGCGGTAGAGGATACGCAGTATTTT
CASRRLAVEDTQYF
>TRBJ2-1|-|TRBD2|15|TRBV10-3
TGTGCCATCAGTGAGCGCGGGAGCTCCTACAATGAGCAGTTCTTC
CAISERGSSYNEQFF
>TRBJ1-2|-|-|13|TRBV28
TGTGCCAGCAGGCGGGGAGCTAACTATGGCTACACCTTC
CASRRGANYGYTF
>TRBJ2-3|-|TRBD2|14|TRBV9
TGTGCCAGCAACCGCGGGAGAGCGGGAGATACGCAGTATTTT
CASNRGRAGDTQYF
>TRBJ2-4|once|-|16|TRBV6-1
TGTACCAGCAGTGAATTATTAGCGTCTACCAAAAACATTCAGTACTTC
CTSSELLASTKNIQYF
>TRBJ2-1|-|-|14|TRBV9
TGTGCCAGCAGCAATAGCGGAACCTACAATGAGCAGTTCTTC
CASSNSGTYNEQFF
>TRBJ1-3|-|-|14|TRBV9
TGTGCCAGCAGCGTAACTGGCTCTGGAAACACCATATATTTT
CASSVTGSGNTIYF
>TRBJ1-3|-|-|13|TRBV27
TGTGCCAGCAGTTTGTCGGGGGAGGACACCATATATTTT
CASSLSGEDTIYF
>TRBJ2-5|once|-|14|TRBV7-9
TGTGCCAGCAGCTTGATAGGGGCCGCGGAGACCCAGTACTTC
CASSLIGAAETQYF
>TRBJ2-5|-|TRBD1|14|TRBV5-1
TGCGCCAGCAGCTGGACAGGGGAGGGAGAGACCCAGTACTTC
CASSWTGEGETQYF
>TRBJ2-7|-|-|15|TRBV5-1
TGCGCCAGCAGCGAATTTCAGGGGCCTACCTACGAGCAGTACTTC
CASSEFQGPTYEQYF
>TRBJ2-2|-|TRBD2|15|TRBV9
TGTGCCAGCAGCTACCGGGGGGGAGAAACCGGGGAGCTGTTTTTT
CASSYRGGETGELFF
>TRBJ1-1|-|-|13|TRBV29-1
TGCAGCGCAGACGTCCGGGGGAACACTGAAGCTTTCTTT
CSADVRGNTEAFF
>TRBJ2-1|-|TRBD2|15|TRBV29-1
TGCAGCGTTGAAGGGGGACTAGCGGGAGACGATGAGCAGTTCTTC
CSVEGGLAGDDEQFF
>TRBJ1-6|-|-|18|TRBV27
TGTGCCAGCAGCCCCGACAGCTTCAGCAGCTCCTATAATTCACCCCTCCACTTT
CASSPDSFSSSYNSPLHF